These T cell receptor beta chains were read from a single sample in a study of regulatory T cells in long-lasting Graves disease. A single record per CDR3 protein comes from TCRdb applying MiXCR to the multiplex PCR reads. The sample yields about 520,000 distinct CDR3 sequences, approximately 12% seen once. The data also belong to a second study, concerning T cells in Graves' hyperthyroidism and ophthalmopathy.

Sequencing was performed on peripheral blood mononuclear cells (PBMCs), taken at new diagnosis, from a patient treated with antithyroid drugs. The receptors come from a woman aged 30 to 39 with Graves disease. Both conserved end residues are part of each CDR3. D genes are given only for firm matches. Expanded clones are given a class, and other clones once, few, many or no size at all.

TRBJ1-1 | TRBV20-1 | many | TRBD1 | TGCAGTGTTCCCAGGGGGCCGGGCACTGAAGCTTTCTTT | CSVPRGPGTEAFF
TRBJ2-7 | TRBV9 | few | NA | TGTGCCAGCAGCGCCCAAGGGGTGTCGGACGAGCAGTACTTC | CASSAQGVSDEQYF
TRBJ1-1 | TRBV18 | few | NA | TGTGCCAGCTCACCCCAGGACGTTCTCTCGGGTACTGAAGCTTTCTTT | CASSPQDVLSGTEAFF
TRBJ2-1 | TRBV3-1 | many | TRBD2 | TGTGCCAGCAGCCGCCTACTAGCGGGAGTCTACAATGAGCAGTTCTTC | CASSRLLAGVYNEQFF
TRBJ2-7 | TRBV7-9 | many | NA | TGTGCCAGCAGCTCTTACGGACAGTTCAACTACGAGCAGTACTTC | CASSSYGQFNYEQYF
TRBJ2-2 | TRBV7-3 | many | TRBD2 | TGTGCCAGCAGCTTAAACGGGAGGGCGAACACCGGGGAGCTGTTTTTT | CASSLNGRANTGELFF
TRBJ2-7 | TRBV2 | many | NA | TGTGCCAGCAGGATAAACAGATACGAGCAGTACTTC | CASRINRYEQYF
TRBJ1-5 | TRBV9 | many | NA | TGTGCCAGCAGCGTAGAACACAATCAGCCCCAGCATTTT | CASSVEHNQPQHF
TRBJ2-7 | TRBV5-1 | many | TRBD2 | TGCGCCAGCAGCTTGGACCGTACGGGACTAGCCTACGAGCAGTACTTC | CASSLDRTGLAYEQYF
TRBJ2-7 | TRBV18 | NA | TRBD2 | TGTGCCAGCTCAATCGGGACTAGCGGGAGAGTTGATTTCTACGAGCAGTACTTC | CASSIGTSGRVDFYEQYF
TRBJ2-7 | TRBV2 | many | NA | TGTGCCAGCAGGCGGACTCAACGGGGAGAGCAGTACTTC | CASRRTQRGEQYF
TRBJ2-1 | TRBV14 | many | TRBD2 | TGTGCCAGCAGCCAATTATGGGAGGGCCTAATCTTC | CASSQLWEGLIF
TRBJ2-7 | TRBV10-3 | many | TRBD1 | TGTGCCATCAGTGAGTCGACAGGGGGCGAGCAGTACTTC | CAISESTGGEQYF
TRBJ1-1 | TRBV12-3/TRBV12-4 | many | TRBD1 | TGTGCCAGCAGTCCGGGACAGGGGAGGGAAGCTTTCTTT | CASSPGQGREAFF
TRBJ1-5 | TRBV30 | NA | NA | TGTGCCTGGAGTCATCTGGGTCAGCCCCAGCATTTT | CAWSHLGQPQHF
TRBJ1-1 | TRBV19 | few | NA | TGTGCCAGTAGTATAGCACCTTTAACAACTGAAGCTTTCTTT | CASSIAPLTTEAFF
TRBJ2-6 | TRBV19 | few | NA | TGTGCCAGTATCGGGACACTGACCTCTGGGGCCAACGTCCTGACTTTC | CASIGTLTSGANVLTF
TRBJ1-5 | TRBV24-1 | NA | TRBD1 | TGTGCCACCAGCCCACAGGGGGAAGATCAGCCCCAGCATTTT | CATSPQGEDQPQHF
TRBJ2-1 | TRBV4-1 | many | TRBD2 | TGCGCCAGCAGCCAAATTAGCGGGAATGAGCAGTTCTTC | CASSQISGNEQFF
TRBJ1-2 | TRBV19 | NA | TRBD1 | TGTGCCAGTAGTTTAACAGGGGTATACTATGGCTACACCTTC | CASSLTGVYYGYTF
TRBJ2-4 | TRBV11-3 | many | NA | TGTGCCAGCAGCCGCCCAGGACTCCTAGCCAAAAACATTCAGTACTTC | CASSRPGLLAKNIQYF
TRBJ1-4 | TRBV6-2/TRBV6-3 | few | NA | TGTGCCAGCAGTTACCGGGGGGGGACCAAAGCAACTAATGAAAAACTGTTTTTT | CASSYRGGTKATNEKLFF
TRBJ2-3 | TRBV24-1 | NA | NA | TGTGCCACCAGTGATTCAAGGACAAGAACAGATACGCAGTATTTT | CATSDSRTRTDTQYF
TRBJ1-1 | TRBV7-9 | many | TRBD1 | TGTGCCAGCAGTTTTGGACAGGGGCTTCCCGAAGCTTTCTTT | CASSFGQGLPEAFF